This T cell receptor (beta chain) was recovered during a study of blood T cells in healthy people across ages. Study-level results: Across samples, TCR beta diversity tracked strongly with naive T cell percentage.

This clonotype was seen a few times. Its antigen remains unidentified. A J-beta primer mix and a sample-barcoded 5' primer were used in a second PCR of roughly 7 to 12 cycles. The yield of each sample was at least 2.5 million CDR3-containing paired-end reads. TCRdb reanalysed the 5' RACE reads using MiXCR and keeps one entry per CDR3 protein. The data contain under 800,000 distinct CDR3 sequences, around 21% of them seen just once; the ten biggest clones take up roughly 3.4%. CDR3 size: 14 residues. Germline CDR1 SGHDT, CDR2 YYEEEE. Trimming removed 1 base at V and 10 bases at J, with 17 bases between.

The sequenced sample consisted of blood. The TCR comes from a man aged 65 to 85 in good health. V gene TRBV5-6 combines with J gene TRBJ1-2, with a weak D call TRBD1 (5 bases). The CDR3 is CASSLLGGRAYYTF. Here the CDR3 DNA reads TGTGCCAGCAGCTTGTTGGGGGGAAGGGCTTACTACACCTTC.